The next 2 T cell receptor beta chains were all read from a single sample in a study of control samples from healthy donors and cancer patients. Only in-frame clones appear in the TCRdb table, and some are missing; sequencing was by immunoSEQ multiplex PCR. In the table there are roughly 93,000 clones, about 89% of which are singletons. Sequenced input: PBMCs. The receptors were gathered from a woman aged 45-60 years with colorectal cancer.

This chain joins TRBV12-5 and TRBJ1-2, with 7 bases identical to TRBD1. V dropped 10 bases and J dropped 4; count of bases not matched to a gene: 3. Germline assignment: CDR1 LGHNT and CDR2 FRNRAP. The CDR3 sequence is 11 residues long. The CDR3 loop is CAKGGAYGYTF. Written as DNA, the CDR3 is TGTGCTAAAGGGGGCGCCTATGGCTACACCTTC. Combining the CDR3 with reference TRBV12-5 and TRBJ1-2 gives the whole variable domain DARVTQTPRHKVTEMGQEVTMRCQPILGHNTVFWYRQTMMQGLELLAYFRNRAPLDDSGMPKDRFSAEMPDATLATLKIQPSEPRDSAVYFCAKGGAYGYTFGSGTRLTVV.

The chain recombines TRBV7-2 with TRBJ2-3, with a possible D match to TRBD1 (5 bases). Germline loops: CDR1 SGHTA, CDR2 FQGNSA. V lost 3 bases and J 1 base, leaving 5 bases between the germline ends. The CDR3 loop spans 13 amino acids. The CDR3 DNA sequence: TGTGCCAGCAGCTTCAGGGGCACAGATACGCAGTATTTT. Translated: CASSFRGTDTQYF.